In this sample, the clone carrying this T cell receptor (beta chain) turned up many times. Its antigen remains unknown. A much more abundant neighbour one base away suggests this may be a read error. This record belongs to a study of neurological immune-mediated disorders. Time point noted: longitudinal time-point 1 (baseline). Libraries used 2 million unsorted PBMCs kept frozen in RNAlater. CDR3 length equals 12 residues. The germline V gene has CDR1 SEHNR and CDR2 FQNEAQ (reference sequence). The cDNA came from 5'RACE, which used 10-nucleotide random UMIs. Via MiXCR, TCRdb re-called the 5' RACE reads, giving one row per CDR3 protein. This table holds tens of thousands of distinct CDR3 sequences, approximately 15% found once. Study results and caveats: None of the CDR3 amino acid sequences of expanded clones were shared across subjects, and this suggested private repertoires in all groups.

This receptor was identified in a female donor with HTLV-1-associated myelopathy (HAM/TSP). The sample consisted of PBMCs. V usage is TRBV7-9 and J usage is TRBJ1-6; D is uncertain. CDR3 sequence reads: CASNLFQGPLHF. The DNA of the CDR3 is TGTGCCAGCAACTTATTCCAAGGACCCCTCCACTTT.